This TCR beta chain appears in the sequencing data of a study of blood T cell repertoires in COVID-19 (dated by TCRdb to the early 2020s). Describing the broader study: Collaborator samples came from the United States, Italy and Spain and covered acute and convalescent phases of COVID-19. The material from the prospective study consisted of cDNA or gDNA derived from T cells, B-cell-depleted T cells, or PBMCs. The dataset comprised deeply sampled blood TCRbeta repertoires from subjects exposed to, actively infected with, or recovered from COVID-19. The repertoires were released in a freely available public database meant as a resource for research on the immune response to SARS-CoV-2. The samples were drawn from the first 160 participants of the ongoing ImmuneRACE study and from 1,254 subjects provided by 6 global collaborators. Sample metadata almost always included a de-identified subject ID, COVID-19 status, age in years and sex. Where available, HLA class I and class II types were obtained from metadata supplied by the sample provider rather than from assay-based typing. Broad study findings and their caveats: Clinical and demographic metadata were provided uncurated, with the amount varying by source and participant.

As to this clone: Its specific antigen is unknown. No base-level quality is on record; no much larger clone is a single base apart.

The immunoSEQ Assay, a bias-controlled multiplex PCR, was used to amplify TCRbeta CDR3 regions from genomic DNA. As for the original processing: The number of nucleated cells in each sample was estimated from the amplification of reference gene primers within the assay. To quantify the absolute abundance of each unique TCRbeta CDR3 rearrangement, sequence reads were collapsed and filtered. For each sample, productive Simpson clonality was calculated as the square root of Simpson's diversity index across productive rearrangements. Drawn from immuneACCESS, this table holds only the in-frame rearrangements with V and J called that TCRdb kept. Clones are partly lost; checked studies trace under half to an unresolved V gene and leave the rest unexplained. D and trimming come from the DNA, and the V and J calls and clone size come from that table. This sample holds about 160,000 clones; 82% were observed only once. The top ten constitute more than 9% of the sample.

Whole blood was collected in K2EDTA tubes by collaborating institutions according to the institutions' own protocols. Collaborator samples were shipped for TCRbeta analysis as frozen whole blood, isolated PBMCs, or DNA extracted from either sample type. The CDR3 numbers 17 residues from cysteine through phenylalanine. Kept here is only the CDR3 DNA, which spans 51 bases and is read in frame from base 1. CDR1 and CDR2 were assigned from the germline V gene as SGHRS and YFSETQ. The V end gives up 4 bases and the J end 0 bases, leaving 9 bases in the junction not matched to a gene. The sequence was collected from a woman of 80 years or more with active or convalescent COVID-19. The sequencing sample was made of peripheral blood. The receptor chain draws on TRBV5-1 and TRBJ1-3, with 8 bases matching TRBD1. The DNA sequence is as follows: TGCGCCAGCAGCCGAATGACAGGGGCCAACTCTGGAAACACCATATATTTT. The encoded protein is CASSRMTGANSGNTIYF. When the CDR3 is completed using the reference TRBV5-1 and TRBJ1-3 genes on either side, the full variable domain is KAGVTQTPRYLIKTRGQQVTLSCSPISGHRSVSWYQQTPGQGLQFLFEYFSETQRNKGNFPGRFSGRQFSNSRSEMNVSTLELGDSALYLCASSRMTGANSGNTIYFGEGSWLTVV.